Following are 30 T cell receptor beta chains from one sample sequenced in a study of blood T cells in healthy people across ages. A second PCR of roughly 7 to 11 cycles used a sample-barcoded 5' primer and a J-beta primer mix. TCRdb reprocessed the 5' RACE reads via MiXCR and lists one record per CDR3 protein. The table has about 800,000 distinct CDR3 sequences, more than 20% seen once; the top ten hold approximately 4%. A further study also used this sample, focusing on T cells of mothers and their children.

Sequencing used blood. These receptors all stem from a boy aged 5 to 17 in good health.

A word on this clonotype: The junction shows a germline mismatch at one end, possibly a read error. The gene calls are TRBV12-3 or TRBV12-4 and TRBJ2-3; weak D call: TRBD2 (5 bases). CDR3 length: 15 amino acids. The CDR3: CASIPLGDRTDAQYF. Here the CDR3 DNA reads TGTGCCAGCATCCCTCTCGGGGATCGCACAGATGCGCAGTATTTT.

A few counts support this clonotype. The DNA for the CDR3 is TGTGCCATCAGTGAAGAAGGCCGGCAACGTCTCTATGGCTACACCTTC. It is translated as CAISEEGRQRLYGYTF. The chain carries TRBV10-3 and TRBJ1-2, with D uncertain. Deletions cut 3 bases from V and 4 bases from J, with 18 bases between. Per germline, CDR1 ENHRY and CDR2 SYGVKD. This CDR3 is built from 16 residues.

This chain uses TRBV20-1 with TRBJ1-5; 10 bases are shared with TRBD1. There are 15 residues in the CDR3. V trimming: 5 bases; J trimming: 4 bases; junction bases outside the gene matches: 8. Germline V gives CDR1 DFQATT, CDR2 SNEGSKA (reference sequence). CDR3 residues: CSAGGGQGFNQPQHF. The CDR3 DNA is TGCAGTGCTGGGGGGGGACAGGGGTTTAATCAGCCCCAGCATTTT.

This clonotype was seen a single time. The rearrangement links TRBV11-2 to TRBJ2-2; unclear D gene. CDR1 is SGHAT and CDR2 is FQNNGV in the germline V gene. Trimming pared 4 bases from V and 6 bases from J, leaving 15 bases between. This CDR3 contains 15 residues. CDR3 bases: TGTGCCAGCAGCTCTTTAAGAGGCCGCGCCGGGGAGCTGTTTTTT. It is translated as CASSSLRGRAGELFF.

The chain carries TRBV28 and TRBJ1-4; 7 bases agree with TRBD1. Germline V gene lookup returns CDR1 MDHEN and CDR2 SYDVKM. The V and J ends lost 5 bases and 3 bases, in that order; junction bases with no gene match: 6. The CDR3 spans 15 residues. CDR3 sequence: CASSDVGQANEKLFF. DNA for the CDR3: TGTGCCAGCAGTGACGTAGGACAGGCTAATGAAAAACTGTTTTTT.

This rearrangement joins TRBV11-2 to TRBJ2-5, with a tentative D call TRBD1 (5 bases). Near its end, the DNA agrees better with TRBJ2-1, so the J call may be wrong. Germline CDR1 and CDR2: SGHAT and FQNNGV. The CDR3 is 15 amino acids. CDR3 nucleotide sequence: TGTGCCAGCAGCTTAACAGGACACACCAACAATGAGCAGTTCTTC. It specifies CASSLTGHTNNEQFF.

The chain recombines TRBV12-3 or TRBV12-4 with TRBJ2-1; no definite D call. Trimming left V 5 bases short and J 0 bases short, with 8 bases between. This CDR3 contains 14 residues. The CDR3 is CASSGRRSYNEQFF. The CDR3 DNA follows: TGTGCCAGCAGTGGCCGGCGCTCCTACAATGAGCAGTTCTTC.

This chain connects TRBV28 to TRBJ2-5; D call uncertain. V lost 2 bases, J lost 4 bases, and 11 bases lay in between. Looked up from germline, CDR1 is MDHEN and CDR2 is SYDVKM. This CDR3 has 14 amino acids. DNA of the CDR3: TGTGCCAGCAGTTTAGTGTCGGCCGTAGAGACCCAGTACTTC. Its protein is CASSLVSAVETQYF.

This clonotype was seen ten or more times. This chain uses TRBV12-3 or TRBV12-4 with TRBJ2-4, with 8 bases matching TRBD1. The CDR3 runs 15 residues. Germline trimming cut 5 bases from V and 7 bases from J; bases unmatched to any gene: 10. The CDR3 sequence is CASSPGTGLGNIQYF. Written as DNA, the CDR3 is TGTGCCAGCAGTCCCGGGACAGGCCTGGGGAACATTCAGTACTTC.

The V gene is TRBV4-1, the J gene TRBJ1-2, with D uncertain. The CDR3 contains 15 residues. Germline CDR1 reads MGHRA; CDR2 reads YSYEKL. Trimming took off 4 bases at V and 2 bases at J, with 14 bases between the two ends. CDR3 sequence (DNA): TGCGCCAGCAGCCTCCACGGTGACGGGAACTATGGCTACACCTTC. As protein: CASSLHGDGNYGYTF.

This sequence joins TRBV29-1 and TRBJ1-3; tentative D call: TRBD1 (5 bases). CDR1 SQVTM and CDR2 ANQGSEA come from the germline V gene. V lost 6 bases and J lost 0, with 9 bases in between. CDR3 length equals 13 residues. The CDR3 sequence is CSVEQASGNTIYF. DNA for the CDR3: TGCAGCGTAGAACAGGCCTCTGGAAACACCATATATTTT.

This sequence joins TRBV5-4 and TRBJ2-2; a weak D match, TRBD1 (7 bases). Trimming shortened V by 3 bases and J by 1 base, and 13 bases separated the two germline ends. Germline V gene sequence: CDR1 SGHNT, CDR2 YYREEE (reference sequence). CDR3 size: 16 residues. CDR3 DNA: TGTGCCAGCAGCTGGGGGGACAGATTGAACACCGGGGAGCTGTTTTTT. Translation: CASSWGDRLNTGELFF.

The J gene is TRBJ2-1, the V gene TRBV10-3, with 7 bases that match TRBD1. The germline gives CDR1 ENHRY, CDR2 SYGVKD. The CDR3 length is 14 residues. The junction had 2 bases not matched to a gene; V was cut back by 6 bases and J by 0 bases. This CDR3 is CAISTGVSYNEQFF. CDR3 DNA sequence: TGTGCCATCAGCACAGGGGTCTCCTACAATGAGCAGTTCTTC.

This clonotype was seen more than once but under ten times. The chain links TRBV13 to TRBJ2-5, with 9 bases that match TRBD1. The J call may not be correct, given that the DNA end is closer to TRBJ2-7. This CDR3 spans 15 amino acids. Germline V gene data show CDR1 as PRHDT and CDR2 as FYEKMQ (reference sequence). CDR3: CASSGSGQGMFEQYF. The CDR3 DNA reads TGTGCCAGCAGCGGGTCGGGACAGGGAATGTTCGAGCAGTACTTC.

The chain couples TRBV7-9 to TRBJ2-2, with TRBD1 as a possible D gene (6 bases). CDR3 size: 16 residues. Germline V gene data show CDR1 as SEHNR and CDR2 as FQNEAQ (reference sequence). The germline V and J ends were trimmed by 1 base and 2 bases, with 11 bases remaining between them. This chain's CDR3 is CASSLVLRGNTGELFF. Written as DNA, the CDR3 is TGTGCCAGCAGCTTAGTTCTCAGGGGTAACACCGGGGAGCTGTTTTTT.

This chain uses TRBV6-1 with TRBJ1-5; perhaps TRBD1 as D (5 bases). The CDR3 sequence is 15 residues long. The V end lost 3 bases, the J end lost 2 bases, and 11 bases lay between the germline ends. Germline V CDR1 and CDR2: MNHNS, SASEGT. The CDR3 region is CASSDGGAGNQPQHF. The CDR3 DNA is TGTGCCAGCAGTGATGGGGGAGCGGGCAATCAGCCCCAGCATTTT.

The rearrangement joins TRBV20-1 to TRBJ2-1; no definite D call. CDR3 length equals 15 residues. V lost 5 bases, J lost 4 bases, and 18 bases lay in between. Germline V CDR1 and CDR2: DFQATT, SNEGSKA (reference sequence). The CDR3 bases are TGCAGTGCTGAAGACATCAACCCGATATACAATGAGCAGTTCTTC. The encoded protein is CSAEDINPIYNEQFF.

This CDR3 is CASSESVFEGTGEQFF. The CDR3, as DNA: TGTGCCAGCAGTGAATCTGTTTTCGAGGGTACGGGTGAGCAGTTCTTC. The rearrangement uses TRBV6-1 and TRBJ2-1; D possibly corresponds to TRBD2 (5 bases). CDR3 length: 16 residues. Germline V CDR1 and CDR2: MNHNS, SASEGT. Trimming took off 2 bases at V and 9 bases at J, with 20 bases between the two ends.

The chain uses TRBV9 and TRBJ2-3; D uncertain. The CDR3 runs to 18 residues. Trimming took off 0 bases at V and 5 bases at J, with 22 bases between the two ends. Germline V gene lookup returns CDR1 SGDLS and CDR2 YYNGEE. CDR3 DNA: TGTGCCAGCAGCGTAGGGTTCGTGGGCAACCAGGTGGGAGATACGCAGTATTTT. Translating it yields CASSVGFVGNQVGDTQYF.

The V gene is TRBV27, the J gene TRBJ1-5; TRBD1 matches 7 bases. CDR3 length: 15 residues. The ends lost 6 bases at V and 5 bases at J; junction bases unmatched: 10. The germline CDR1 and CDR2 sequences are MNHEY and SMNVEV (reference sequence). Here the CDR3 reads CASRTRGILDQPQHF. CDR3 DNA sequence: TGTGCCAGCAGAACCAGGGGGATTTTGGATCAGCCCCAGCATTTT.

The chain carries TRBV12-3 or TRBV12-4 and TRBJ2-4; maybe TRBD2 (5 bases). V shed 5 bases and J shed 15 bases, with 20 bases lying between them. The CDR3 runs to 13 residues. The CDR3 sequence: CASSPSDWGGRYF. The CDR3 region has the DNA TGTGCCAGCAGTCCTTCGGACTGGGGTGGAAGGTACTTC.

The table lists this clonotype with a few counts. The CDR3: CASSTYRAYTF. CDR3 sequence (DNA): TGTGCCAGCAGCACATACAGGGCCTACACCTTC. J is TRBJ1-2 and V is TRBV7-9; D may be TRBD1 (6 bases). V lost 5 bases, J lost 10 bases, and 11 bases lay in between. This CDR3 has 11 residues. Germline V gives CDR1 SEHNR, CDR2 FQNEAQ (reference sequence).

This clonotype was detected a few times. The chain links TRBV27 to TRBJ2-7, with D uncertain. This CDR3 has 14 amino acids. Germline values: CDR1 MNHEY, CDR2 SMNVEV (reference sequence). Trimming cost V 6 bases and J 3 bases, with 15 bases left between them. CDR3 sequence (DNA): TGTGCCAGCAGCTATGCTGTTTGGGGCTACGAGCAGTACTTC. This gives the protein CASSYAVWGYEQYF.

This clonotype was found a few times. The V and J genes are TRBV20-1 and TRBJ1-1; D possibly corresponds to TRBD1 (5 bases). Germline V lookup: CDR1 DFQATT, CDR2 SNEGSKA (reference sequence). V was shortened by 8 bases and J by 5 bases, with 15 bases between the two germline ends. The CDR3 has 12 residues. The CDR3 loop reads CSKGQGGTEAFF. The CDR3 DNA reads as TGCAGTAAAGGGCAGGGAGGGACTGAAGCTTTCTTT.

This clonotype was seen only a few times. The chain employs TRBV12-3 or TRBV12-4 and TRBJ1-2, with TRBD1 as a possible D gene (5 bases). With 4 bases removed from V and 5 bases from J, the gap between germline ends came to 17 bases. This CDR3 has 15 amino acids. CDR3 residues: CASSSLRDLGYGYTF. CDR3 DNA: TGTGCCAGCAGTTCCCTTCGGGACCTGGGGTATGGCTACACCTTC.

The rearrangement links TRBV1 to TRBJ2-6; TRBD2, the table's D call, was not compared with the DNA. TRBV1 is classified as a pseudogene. The CDR3 has 17 residues. The chain's CDR3 is CTSSQGSPLGRANVLTF. Written as DNA, the CDR3 is TGCACCAGCAGCCAAGGTAGCCCTCTAGGGCGGGCCAACGTCCTGACTTTC.

This clonotype was seen a handful of times. V is TRBV20-1 and J is TRBJ1-4, with D uncertain. Germline V lookup: CDR1 DFQATT, CDR2 SNEGSKA (reference sequence). Trimming removed 3 bases from V and 0 bases from J, with 5 bases in between. This CDR3 is built from 13 residues. CDR3 nucleotides: TGCAGTGCTAGCAGTGCAACTAATGAAAAACTGTTTTTT. Translated, it gives CSASSATNEKLFF.

This clonotype was detected a few times. This chain links TRBV6-6 with TRBJ2-3; no clear D gene. CDR1 is MNHNY and CDR2 is SVGAGI in the germline V gene (reference sequence). The CDR3 length is 14 residues. Trimming cost V 7 bases and J 0 bases, with 11 bases left between them. The CDR3 region is CASTFTASTDTQYF. The CDR3 DNA sequence: TGTGCCAGCACCTTTACGGCAAGCACAGATACGCAGTATTTT.

This rearrangement joins TRBV12-5 to TRBJ2-7; D unclear. This CDR3 spans 13 amino acids. The germline V and J ends were trimmed by 3 bases and 3 bases, with 9 bases remaining between them. Germline CDR1 reads LGHNT; CDR2 reads FRNRAP. The CDR3 DNA follows: TGTGCTAGTGGTTTTGACCTCGGCTACGAGCAGTACTTC. Its translation is CASGFDLGYEQYF.

The J gene is TRBJ1-2, the V gene TRBV7-2; D gene unclear. Trimming took 5 bases from V and 8 from J, leaving 12 bases between them. The germline gives CDR1 SGHTA, CDR2 FQGNSA. The CDR3 extends over 12 amino acids. The DNA of the CDR3 is TGTGCCAGCAGCCCTGATTTGGGAGGCTACACCTTC. It is translated as CASSPDLGGYTF.